This TCR beta chain was obtained from a study of CD8 T cells in Susac syndrome. Study-wide results and limits: The TCR sequencing and HLA analysis in the study involved a relatively small number of individuals, as the study acknowledged.

The CDR3 spans 16 residues. Germline values: CDR1 SGDLS, CDR2 YYNGEE. V was clipped by 2 bases and J by 0 bases; unmatched bases: 4. Remarks on this clonotype: Its cognate antigen is unknown.

When the RNA was reverse transcribed, random hexamers were used with an input of about 0.5 to 1 ug. One entry per CDR3 protein, called by TCRdb with MiXCR from the immunoSEQ multiplex PCR reads. The sample has 150,000 to 200,000 distinct CDR3 sequences; approximately 93% are singletons. Sequencing of TCR beta drew on CD8+ and CD4+ T cells from blood. TEMRA cells were FACS-enriched, unlike CD8+ and CD4+ T cells, which were negatively isolated. This chain uses TRBV9 with TRBJ2-1; TRBD2 aligns across 8 bases. Sequenced material: CD4+ T cells from PBMCs. This TCR derives from a human donor in good health. The CDR3, as DNA: TGTGCCAGCAGCGTCTTTAGCGGGGCCTCCTACAATGAGCAGTTCTTC. This translates into CASSVFSGASYNEQFF.